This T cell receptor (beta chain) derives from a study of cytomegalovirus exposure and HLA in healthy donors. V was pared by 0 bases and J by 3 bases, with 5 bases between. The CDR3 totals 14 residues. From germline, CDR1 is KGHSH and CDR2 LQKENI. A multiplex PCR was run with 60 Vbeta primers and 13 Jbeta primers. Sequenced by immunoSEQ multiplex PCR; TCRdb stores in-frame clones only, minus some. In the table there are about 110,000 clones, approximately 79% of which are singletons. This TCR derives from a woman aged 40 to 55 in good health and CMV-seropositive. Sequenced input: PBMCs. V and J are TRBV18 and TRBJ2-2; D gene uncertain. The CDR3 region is CASSPPSYTGELFF. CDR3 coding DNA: TGTGCCAGCTCACCACCGTCGTACACCGGGGAGCTGTTTTTT.